This T cell receptor (beta chain) was recovered during a study of technical replicates of blood from a handful of donors. The CDR3 consists of 17 residues. Germline V gene data show CDR1 as MNHEY and CDR2 as SMNVEV (reference sequence). With 3 bases clipped from V and 6 bases from J, the junction kept 10 bases outside the gene matches. Method: immunoSEQ multiplex PCR; TCRdb's copy keeps in-frame clones and lacks some. The sample records about 84,000 clones, around 97% being singletons. This receptor was identified in a human donor in good health. This rearrangement joins TRBV27 to TRBJ2-7; TRBD2 matches 14 bases. The sequenced sample was T cells isolated from PBMCs. CDR3 in amino acids: CASSLYPRTSGGTEQYF. CDR3 coding DNA: TGTGCCAGCAGTTTGTACCCCAGGACTAGCGGGGGGACCGAGCAGTACTTC.